Given below is one T cell receptor (beta chain) in context. Its antigen is not identified. The method was immunoSEQ multiplex PCR; TCRdb's version includes in-frame clones alone and lacks a portion of them. The repertoire consists of 60,000 to 65,000 clones, with roughly 94% occurring once and the leading ten covering approximately 6%. The sample comes from a study of cytomegalovirus exposure and HLA in healthy donors. Whole-study results and caveats: Reports credit the classifier with highly specific, highly sensitive diagnosis of cytomegalovirus status. CMV antigen specificity was confirmed in vitro for three CMV-associated chains.

This TCR came from a woman aged 18-30 years in good health and CMV-seropositive. The sample was PBMCs.

CDR3 coding DNA: TGTGCCAGCTCACCCGACAGATCCCTCTCCTACGAGCAGTACTTC. Translated: CASSPDRSLSYEQYF. V and J are TRBV18 and TRBJ2-7; TRBD1 is a possible D gene (5 bases). The V and J ends lost 3 bases and 0 bases respectively, with 12 bases between them. This CDR3 region has 15 residues. CDR1 is KGHSH, CDR2 LQKENI, per germline.